Following are 20 T cell receptor beta chains from one sample sequenced in a study of blood T cell repertoires in COVID-19. Data came from immunoSEQ multiplex PCR; TCRdb stores just in-frame clones and leaves some out. Of about 200,000 clones listed, 89% are singletons. Input material: peripheral blood. Receptors were obtained from a man aged 60 to 75 who had recovered from COVID-19.

The V call is TRBV30, the J call TRBJ2-3; 10 bases match TRBD2. J lost 1 base, V lost 0 bases, and 1 base had no gene match. Germline CDR1 reads GTSNPN; CDR2 reads SVGIG (reference sequence). The length of the CDR3 is 15 residues. The CDR3 loop reads CAWSVGTSGTDTQYF. CDR3 nucleotides: TGTGCCTGGAGTGTCGGGACTAGCGGCACAGATACGCAGTATTTT.

CDR3 nucleotides: TGTGCCAGCAGCTTGGATGTACTTCAAGAGACCCAGTACTTC. Translation: CASSLDVLQETQYF. The chain combines TRBV5-5 with TRBJ2-5; D is undetermined. Germline V lookup: CDR1 SGHKS, CDR2 YYEKEE (reference sequence). The CDR3 runs to 14 residues. The ends were cut back, 0 bases at V and 2 bases at J, with 8 bases in the middle.

The chain recombines TRBV6-4 with TRBJ2-1, with TRBD2 matching over 7 bases. The germline CDR1 and CDR2 sequences are MRHNA and SNTAGT. The length of the CDR3 is 13 residues. Trimming took 2 bases from V and 8 from J; bases not matched to a gene: 3. The CDR3 DNA is TGTGCCAGCAGTGACCGGGGAGGGGATGAGCAGTTCTTC. Protein sequence: CASSDRGGDEQFF.

This clone was seen a single time. The gene calls are TRBV30 and TRBJ1-6; 7 bases match TRBD1. This CDR3 spans 13 amino acids. Trimming at V came to 1 base and at J to 8 bases, leaving 2 bases not matched to a gene. CDR1 and CDR2 from the germline V gene are GTSNPN and SVGIG (reference sequence). CDR3 in amino acids: CAWSGQGYSPLHF. For the CDR3, the DNA is TGTGCCTGGAGTGGACAGGGATATTCACCCCTCCACTTT.

The V call is TRBV7-2, the J call TRBJ2-7; 12 positions agree with TRBD1. Trimming removed 3 bases from V and 3 bases from J; junction bases left unmatched: 3. Germline assignment: CDR1 SGHTA and CDR2 FQGNSA. The length of the CDR3 is 15 residues. CDR3 amino acids: CASSFRDRGHYEQYF. Written as DNA, the CDR3 is TGTGCCAGCAGCTTCCGGGACAGGGGGCACTACGAGCAGTACTTC.

This chain connects TRBV7-9 to TRBJ1-4; 7 bases are a match to TRBD1. There are 17 residues in the CDR3. The germline V gene has CDR1 SEHNR and CDR2 FQNEAQ (reference sequence). Trimming at V came to 4 bases and at J to 8 bases, leaving 16 bases not matched to a gene. In DNA form, the CDR3 reads TGTGCCAGCAGCTCAGGGGAAATGACAGGGAGAAGGGAAAAACTGTTTTTT. It specifies CASSSGEMTGRREKLFF.

The chain couples TRBV15 to TRBJ2-4, with D possibly being TRBD1 (5 bases). This CDR3 spans 14 amino acids. In germline, CDR1 is LNHNV, CDR2 YYDKDF (reference sequence). V was clipped by 3 bases and J by 0 bases, with 6 bases between them. CDR3 protein: CATSSQGAKNIQYF. The DNA for the CDR3 is TGTGCCACCAGCAGTCAGGGAGCCAAAAACATTCAGTACTTC.

The chain links TRBV5-1 to TRBJ2-1, with TRBD1 matching over 11 bases. This CDR3 spans 15 amino acids. J lost 7 bases, V lost 5 bases, and 8 bases had no gene match. The V gene's germline CDR1 is SGHRS and CDR2 YFSETQ. As DNA, the CDR3 is TGCGCCAGCAGATATGGGACAGGGGGTGTGAATGAGCAGTTCTTC. Its translation is CASRYGTGGVNEQFF.

The chain uses TRBV20-1 and TRBJ1-1; no clear D gene. CDR3 length: 11 residues. In germline, CDR1 is DFQATT, CDR2 SNEGSKA (reference sequence). The ends were cut back, 1 base at V and 7 bases at J, with 7 bases in the middle. Here the CDR3 DNA reads TGCAGTGCTAGAGTACGGAGTGAAGCTTTCTTT. This gives the protein CSARVRSEAFF.

The gene calls are TRBV6-6 and TRBJ2-3; 12 bases line up with TRBD2. The CDR3 runs to 16 residues. The germline CDR1 and CDR2 sequences are MNHNY and SVGAGI (reference sequence). V gave up 6 bases and J gave up 0 bases; unmatched junction bases: 4. The CDR3 loop reads CASRPGLAGSTDTQYF. CDR3 nucleotide sequence: TGTGCCAGCAGACCCGGACTAGCGGGAAGCACAGATACGCAGTATTTT.

V gene TRBV10-3 combines with J gene TRBJ2-5; tentatively, D is TRBD2 (5 bases). The CDR3 contains 15 residues. Germline loops: CDR1 ENHRY, CDR2 SYGVKD. Trimming took off 0 bases at V and 5 bases at J, with 13 bases between the two ends. The chain's CDR3 is CAISESDAGGETQYF. CDR3 bases: TGTGCCATCAGTGAGTCGGATGCAGGAGGCGAGACCCAGTACTTC.

The rearrangement links TRBV4-3 to TRBJ2-7, with TRBD2 as a possible D gene (6 bases). Germline V gives CDR1 LGHNA, CDR2 YSLEER. The CDR3 totals 17 residues. V was pared by 0 bases and J by 0 bases, with 15 bases between. As DNA, the CDR3 is TGCGCCAGCAGCCAAGAGTCGGCGGGAAGGAGCTCCTACGAGCAGTACTTC. Protein product: CASSQESAGRSSYEQYF.

The J gene is TRBJ1-2, the V gene TRBV19, with TRBD1 matching 7 bases. V shed 2 bases and J 7 bases; nucleotides not matched to a gene: 16. Germline V CDR1 and CDR2: LNHDA, SQIVND (reference sequence). This CDR3 has 17 residues. The CDR3 spells CASSIFASGTVSGGYTF. The CDR3 bases are TGTGCCAGTAGTATATTCGCCTCCGGGACAGTCTCTGGTGGCTACACCTTC.

The CDR3 protein is CASSEYPARGTDATNEKLFF. CDR3 bases: TGTGCCAGCAGTGAATACCCTGCCAGGGGGACAGATGCAACTAATGAAAAACTGTTTTTT. The rearrangement uses TRBV6-1 and TRBJ1-4, with 7 bases aligning to TRBD1. V lost 2 bases to trimming and J lost 0 bases; unmatched junction nucleotides: 15. Germline CDR1 reads MNHNS; CDR2 reads SASEGT. The CDR3 consists of 20 residues.

This clone occurred once. The chain links TRBV7-3 to TRBJ1-2; D is possibly TRBD1 (6 bases). V was cut by 6 bases and J by 8 bases, with 16 bases left in between. The CDR3 covers 13 residues. Germline loops: CDR1 SGHTA, CDR2 FQGTGA. This CDR3 is CASSPTGLRGYTF. The DNA of the CDR3 is TGTGCCAGCAGTCCAACAGGGTTACGCGGCTACACCTTC.

This chain links TRBV4-1 with TRBJ2-3; the D is unclear. This CDR3 spans 14 amino acids. V lost 2 bases to trimming and J lost 2 bases, with 8 bases between them. The germline gives CDR1 MGHRA, CDR2 YSYEKL. CDR3 in amino acids: CASSQPDFTDTQYF. The DNA for the CDR3 is TGCGCCAGCAGCCAACCAGACTTCACAGATACGCAGTATTTT.

The J gene is TRBJ2-2, the V gene TRBV7-3; D may be TRBD1 (6 bases). Looked up from germline, CDR1 is SGHTA and CDR2 is FQGTGA. The CDR3 covers 14 residues. With 4 bases removed from V and 2 bases from J, the gap between germline ends came to 8 bases. The CDR3 reads CASSSTGNTGELFF. The CDR3 nucleotides read TGTGCCAGCAGCTCGACAGGAAACACCGGGGAGCTGTTTTTT. The full variable domain, with the rest looked up from reference TRBV7-3 and TRBJ2-2, is GAGVSQTPSNKVTEKGKYVELRCDPISGHTALYWYRQSLGQGPEFLIYFQGTGAADDSGLPNDRFFAVRPEGSVSTLKIQRTERGDSAVYLCASSSTGNTGELFFGEGSRLTVL.

The V gene is TRBV4-1, the J gene TRBJ1-1, with D unclear. The ends were cut back, 0 bases at V and 0 bases at J, with 5 bases in the middle. Germline CDR1 is MGHRA and CDR2 is YSYEKL. This CDR3 has 14 amino acids. DNA of the CDR3: TGCGCCAGCAGCCAAGAACTCGTGAACACTGAAGCTTTCTTT. Residues: CASSQELVNTEAFF.

The count of this clone is one. V gene TRBV10-3 combines with J gene TRBJ2-2; weak D call: TRBD2 (6 bases). The V gene lost 6 bases and the J gene lost 0 bases, with 8 bases spanning the gap. This CDR3 is 14 amino acids long. Germline assignment: CDR1 ENHRY and CDR2 SYGVKD. CDR3 in amino acids: CAIRGLTNTGELFF. The CDR3 DNA reads TGTGCCATCAGGGGACTTACGAACACCGGGGAGCTGTTTTTT.

This chain joins TRBV7-3 and TRBJ2-1, with 7 bases matching TRBD1. The CDR3 runs 12 residues. Germline values: CDR1 SGHTA, CDR2 FQGTGA. Trimming removed 4 bases from V and 10 bases from J; junction bases left unmatched: 4. The CDR3 loop is CASSSQGQEQFF. CDR3 in DNA: TGTGCCAGCAGCTCCCAGGGACAGGAGCAGTTCTTC.